The T cell receptor (beta chain) described here comes from a study of shared clonotypes between healthy human individuals. Measured with immunoSEQ multiplex PCR; TCRdb has only the in-frame clones, and not every one. Among approximately 2.5 million clones, more than 85% were seen once, and the ten largest hold roughly 0.39%. The source is a young man in good health. Some clones in this sample may be carry-over from other donors' samples. Sample: naive CD4+ T cells from PBMCs. Subset meaning: CD45RA+ positively selected.

CDR3 in amino acids: CASSPYGVLSGELFF. The CDR3 nucleotides are TGCGCCAGCAGTCCTTATGGGGTCCTAAGCGGGGAGCTGTTTTTT. The chain has TRBV4-1 and TRBJ2-2, with D unresolved. Germline-derived CDR1 and CDR2 are MGHRA and YSYEKL. V was pared by 6 bases and J by 7 bases, with 18 bases between. This CDR3 is 15 amino acids long.